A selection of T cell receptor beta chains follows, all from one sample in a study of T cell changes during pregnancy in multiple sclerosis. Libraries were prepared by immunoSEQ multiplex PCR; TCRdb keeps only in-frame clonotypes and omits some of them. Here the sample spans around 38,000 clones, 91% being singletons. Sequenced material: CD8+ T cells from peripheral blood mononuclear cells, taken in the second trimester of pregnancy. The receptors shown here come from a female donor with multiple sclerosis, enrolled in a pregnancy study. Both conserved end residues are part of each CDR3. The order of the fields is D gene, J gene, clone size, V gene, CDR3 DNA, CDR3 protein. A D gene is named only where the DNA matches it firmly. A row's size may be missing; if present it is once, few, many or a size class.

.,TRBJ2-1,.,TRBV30,TGTGCCTGGAGAGGGAGAACCTACAATGAGCAGTTCTTC,CAWRGRTYNEQFF
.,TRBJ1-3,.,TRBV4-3,TGCGCCAGCAGCCAAGAATCGGGGTTTGGAAACACCATATATTTT,CASSQESGFGNTIYF
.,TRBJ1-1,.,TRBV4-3,TGCGCCAGCAGCCAAGATACCGGGCGGGACACTGAAGCTTTCTTT,CASSQDTGRDTEAFF
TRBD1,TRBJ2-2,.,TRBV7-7,TGTGCCAGCAGCTTACAGGGGGACGGCACCGGGGAGCTGTTTTTT,CASSLQGDGTGELFF
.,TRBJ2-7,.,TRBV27,TGTGCCAGCAGTCCCGTCCTCTCCTACGAGCAGTACTTC,CASSPVLSYEQYF
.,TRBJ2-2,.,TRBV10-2,TGCGCCAGCTCGGGTCTAGGCCCGAACACCGGGGAGCTGTTTTTT,CASSGLGPNTGELFF
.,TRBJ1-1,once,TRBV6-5,TGTGCCAGCAGTTACCGGACTATGAACACTGAAGCTTTCTTT,CASSYRTMNTEAFF
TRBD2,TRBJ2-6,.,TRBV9,TGTGCCAGCAGCCCTTGGACTAGCGGGAGTTTCACTGGGGCCAACGTCCTGACTTTC,CASSPWTSGSFTGANVLTF
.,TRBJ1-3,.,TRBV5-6,TGTGCCAGCACCCCAGGCCCAGGCAAAGGGGTTACTGGAAACACCATATATTTT,CASTPGPGKGVTGNTIYF
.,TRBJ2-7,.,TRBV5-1,TGCGCCAGCAGCCTGGCGGGGAGTATCTACGAGCAGTACTTC,CASSLAGSIYEQYF
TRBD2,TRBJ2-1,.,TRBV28,TGTGCCAGCAGTGACCAGCGGGAGTGGCAGTTCTTC,CASSDQREWQFF
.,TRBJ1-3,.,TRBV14,TGTGCCAGCAGCCCCAACTTATATTTT,CASSPNLYF
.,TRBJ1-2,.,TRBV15,TGTGCCACCAGGGGGCGGGGGAACTATGGCTACACCTTC,CATRGRGNYGYTF
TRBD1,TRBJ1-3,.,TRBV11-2,TGTGCCAGCAGCTTAGGGACAGGGGGCGGTCCTGGAAACACCATATATTTT,CASSLGTGGGPGNTIYF
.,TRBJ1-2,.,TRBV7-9,TGTGCCAGCAGCTTAGGGCGGCCTGAATCCACCTTC,CASSLGRPESTF
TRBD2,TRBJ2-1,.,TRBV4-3,TGCGCCAGCAGCCAAGATGGACTAGCGGCATACAATGAGCAGTTCTTC,CASSQDGLAAYNEQFF
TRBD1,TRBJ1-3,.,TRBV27,TGTGCCAGCAGTCGACAGGGGAGTGGAAACACCATATATTTT,CASSRQGSGNTIYF
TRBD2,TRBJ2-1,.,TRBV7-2,TGTGCCAGCAGCTCAACGACTAGCGGGGGACCTTACAATGAGCAGTTCTTC,CASSSTTSGGPYNEQFF
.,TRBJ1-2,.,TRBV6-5,TGTGCCAGCAGTTACTCGTTCGGTAGGGGCTATGGCTACACCTTC,CASSYSFGRGYGYTF
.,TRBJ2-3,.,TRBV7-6,TGTGCCAGCAGCTTAGCGGGGGCGGATACGCAGTATTTT,CASSLAGADTQYF
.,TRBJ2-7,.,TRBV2,TGTGCCACCGAAGCCCCAAAGACGGCTTACAGGAGCTCCTACGAGCAGTACTTC,CATEAPKTAYRSSYEQYF
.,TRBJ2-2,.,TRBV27,TGTGCCAGTGGACTGTCCTACCCCACCGGGGAGCTGTTTTTT,CASGLSYPTGELFF
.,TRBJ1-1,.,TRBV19,TGTGCCAGTAGTATAGACACTTTAAGCGGTGAAGCTTTCTTT,CASSIDTLSGEAFF
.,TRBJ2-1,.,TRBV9,TGTGCCAGCAGCGTAGGTCGGGGGAGCCCCAATGAGCAGTTCTTC,CASSVGRGSPNEQFF
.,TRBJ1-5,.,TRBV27,TGTGCCAGCATGGGCAGACCGCCACCTAGCAATCAGCCCCAGCATTTT,CASMGRPPPSNQPQHF
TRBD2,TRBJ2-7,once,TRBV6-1,TGTGCCAGCAGTCTACCCGGGGGGACCTACGAGCAGTACTTC,CASSLPGGTYEQYF
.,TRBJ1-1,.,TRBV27,TGTGCCAGCAGTTTATTCCAGGAGGACACTGAAGCTTTCTTT,CASSLFQEDTEAFF
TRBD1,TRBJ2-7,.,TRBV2,TGTGCCAGCAGCAGAGACAGGGGGCTATACGAGCAGTACTTC,CASSRDRGLYEQYF
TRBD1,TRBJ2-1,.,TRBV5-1,TGCGCCAGCAGCTCTGGACAGGGGTGGCATGAGCAGTTCTTC,CASSSGQGWHEQFF
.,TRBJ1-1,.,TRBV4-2,TGTGCCAGCAGCCAATCCCGGACGGGAAACACTGAAGCTTTCTTT,CASSQSRTGNTEAFF
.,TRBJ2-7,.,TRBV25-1,TGTGCCAGCAGTCCCAGCCGATCGGGGGAGCAGTACTTC,CASSPSRSGEQYF
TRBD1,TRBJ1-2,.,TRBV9,TGTGCCAGCAGCCCGGAGAGGGTGGTCCTGACAGGGGGTAACTATGGCTACACCTTC,CASSPERVVLTGGNYGYTF
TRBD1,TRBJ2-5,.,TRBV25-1,TGTGCCAGCGGATCGGGACAGGGGTCAGAAGAGACCCAGTACTTC,CASGSGQGSEETQYF
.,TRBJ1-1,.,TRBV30,TGTGCCTGGAAAGTTGGGCATATGAACACTGAAGCTTTCTTT,CAWKVGHMNTEAFF
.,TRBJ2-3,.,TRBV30,TGTGCCTGGAGAGAGAATCGGCGGGCCATCACAGATACGCAGTATTTT,CAWRENRRAITDTQYF
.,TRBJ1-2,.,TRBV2,TGTGCCAGCAGTGACCTGGGGGTTAAGGGAGGCTATGGCTACACCTTC,CASSDLGVKGGYGYTF
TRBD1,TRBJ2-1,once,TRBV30,TGTGCCTGGAGTGTAGGGGACAGGGACGATGAGCAGTTCTTC,CAWSVGDRDDEQFF
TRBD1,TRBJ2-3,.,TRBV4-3,TGCGCCAGCAGCCAAGATCGGACAGGGGCCGCGATGACGGATACGCAGTATTTT,CASSQDRTGAAMTDTQYF
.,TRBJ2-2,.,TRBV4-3,TGCGCCAGCAGCCAATTAACTTCGGGGTCCGGGGAGCTGTTTTTT,CASSQLTSGSGELFF
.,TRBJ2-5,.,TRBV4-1,TGCGCCAGCAGCCAAGGCGTCTTCCAAGAGACCCAGTACTTC,CASSQGVFQETQYF
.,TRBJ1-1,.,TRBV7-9,TGTGCCAGCAGCCAAGTGGACAGAATGAACACTGAAGCTTTCTTT,CASSQVDRMNTEAFF
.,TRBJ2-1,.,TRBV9,TGTGCCAGCAGTGAAAACCGGGACGGGGGCTACAATGAGCAGTTCTTC,CASSENRDGGYNEQFF
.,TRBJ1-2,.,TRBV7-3,TGTGCCAGCAGCTTACTAGGGGGTAACTATGGCTACACCTTC,CASSLLGGNYGYTF
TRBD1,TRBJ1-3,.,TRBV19,TGTGCCAGTAGTATAGGACGGACAGGGGTTTCAGGAAACACCATATATTTT,CASSIGRTGVSGNTIYF
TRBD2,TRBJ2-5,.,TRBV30,TGTGCCTGGTTGGGGGGGGGTTACCAAGAGACCCAGTACTTC,CAWLGGGYQETQYF
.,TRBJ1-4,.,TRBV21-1,TGTGCCAGCAGCGTAAAAGCCAACAGGGTCGGGGAAAAACTGTTTTTT,CASSVKANRVGEKLFF
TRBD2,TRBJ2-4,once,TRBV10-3,TGTGCCACAGGAAAAAGGGGGGGCGAGGGACTAGAAAACATTCAGTACTTC,CATGKRGGEGLENIQYF
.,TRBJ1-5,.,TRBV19,TGTGCCAGTAGCGACAGAGTTTATAGCAATCAGCCCCAGCATTTT,CASSDRVYSNQPQHF
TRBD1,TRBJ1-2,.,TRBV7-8,TGTGCCAGCAGCCCCGCCCCACAGGGGGTTGGCTACACCTTC,CASSPAPQGVGYTF
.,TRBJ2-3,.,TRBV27,TGTGCCAGCAGTTTATTGAGGGTTGACGGCACAGATACGCAGTATTTT,CASSLLRVDGTDTQYF
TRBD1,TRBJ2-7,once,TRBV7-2,TGTGCCAGCAGCCCCATGATCGGGACAGGGCGCGAGCAGTACTTC,CASSPMIGTGREQYF
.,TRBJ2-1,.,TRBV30,TGTGCCTGGAACGGAGGTGGGAATGAGCAGTTCTTC,CAWNGGGNEQFF
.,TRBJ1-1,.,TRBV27,TGTGCCAGTTGGACAGAATACACTGAAGCTTTCTTT,CASWTEYTEAFF